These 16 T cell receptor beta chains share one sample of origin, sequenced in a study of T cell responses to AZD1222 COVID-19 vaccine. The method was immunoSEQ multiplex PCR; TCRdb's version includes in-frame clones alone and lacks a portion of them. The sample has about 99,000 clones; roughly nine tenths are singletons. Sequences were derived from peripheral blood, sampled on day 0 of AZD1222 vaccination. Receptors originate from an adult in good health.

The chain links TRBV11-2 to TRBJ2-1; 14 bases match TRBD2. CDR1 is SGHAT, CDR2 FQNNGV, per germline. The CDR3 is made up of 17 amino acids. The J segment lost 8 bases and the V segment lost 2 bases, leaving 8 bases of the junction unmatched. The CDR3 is CASSLIPGTSGSDEQFF. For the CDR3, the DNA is TGTGCCAGCAGCTTAATTCCCGGGACTAGCGGGAGTGATGAGCAGTTCTTC.

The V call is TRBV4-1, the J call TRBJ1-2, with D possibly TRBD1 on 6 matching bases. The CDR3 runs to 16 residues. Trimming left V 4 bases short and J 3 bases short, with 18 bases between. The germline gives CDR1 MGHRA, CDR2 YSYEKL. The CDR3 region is CASSLGTPLADYGYTF. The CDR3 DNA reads TGCGCCAGCAGCCTGGGGACACCTCTGGCGGACTATGGCTACACCTTC.

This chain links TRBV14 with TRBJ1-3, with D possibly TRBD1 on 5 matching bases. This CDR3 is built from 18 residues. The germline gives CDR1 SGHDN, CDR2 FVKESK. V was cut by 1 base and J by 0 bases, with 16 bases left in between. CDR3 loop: CASSQVGGSSNSGNTIYF. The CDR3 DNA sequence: TGTGCCAGCAGCCAAGTTGGGGGTTCTTCAAACTCTGGAAACACCATATATTTT.

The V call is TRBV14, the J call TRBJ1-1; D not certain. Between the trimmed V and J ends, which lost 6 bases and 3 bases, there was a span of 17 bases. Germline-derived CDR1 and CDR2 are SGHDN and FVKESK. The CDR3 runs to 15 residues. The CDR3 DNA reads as TGTGCCAGCAGTCACGCCTTGGGCCCGGACACTGAAGCTTTCTTT. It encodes CASSHALGPDTEAFF.

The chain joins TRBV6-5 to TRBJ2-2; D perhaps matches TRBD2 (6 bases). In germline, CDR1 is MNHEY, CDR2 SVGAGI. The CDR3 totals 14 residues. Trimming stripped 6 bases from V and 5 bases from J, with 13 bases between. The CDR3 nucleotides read TGTGCCAGCAGCACATTCCTAGCGACCGGGGAGCTGTTTTTT. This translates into CASSTFLATGELFF.

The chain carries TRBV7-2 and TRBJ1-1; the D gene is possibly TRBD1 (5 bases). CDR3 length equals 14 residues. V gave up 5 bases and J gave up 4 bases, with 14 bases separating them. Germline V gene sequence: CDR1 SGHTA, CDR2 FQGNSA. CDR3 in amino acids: CASSPQTVLTEAFF. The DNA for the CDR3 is TGTGCCAGCAGCCCCCAGACAGTGCTCACTGAAGCTTTCTTT.

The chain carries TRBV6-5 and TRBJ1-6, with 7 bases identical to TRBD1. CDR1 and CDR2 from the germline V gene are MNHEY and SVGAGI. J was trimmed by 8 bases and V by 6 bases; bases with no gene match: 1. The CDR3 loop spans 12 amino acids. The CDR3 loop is CASSRGDSPLHF. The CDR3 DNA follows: TGTGCCAGCAGCAGGGGGGATTCACCCCTCCACTTT.

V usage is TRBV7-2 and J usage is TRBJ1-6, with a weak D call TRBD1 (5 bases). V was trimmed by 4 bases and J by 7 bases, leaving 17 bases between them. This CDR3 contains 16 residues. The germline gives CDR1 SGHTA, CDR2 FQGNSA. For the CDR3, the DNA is TGTGCCAGCAGCTCGGTGGGATCCGGGGCAAATTCACCCCTCCACTTT. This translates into CASSSVGSGANSPLHF. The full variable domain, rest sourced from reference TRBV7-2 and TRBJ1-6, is GAGVSQSPSNKVTEKGKDVELRCDPISGHTALYWYRQSLGQGLEFLIYFQGNSAPDKSGLPSDRFSAERTGGSVSTLTIQRTQQEDSAVYLCASSSVGSGANSPLHFGNGTRLTVT.

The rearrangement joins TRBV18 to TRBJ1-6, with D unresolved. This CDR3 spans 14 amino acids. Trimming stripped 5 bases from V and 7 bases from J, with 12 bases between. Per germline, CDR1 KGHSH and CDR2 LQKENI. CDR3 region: CASSSGSQNSPLHF. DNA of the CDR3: TGTGCCAGCTCATCCGGCAGCCAAAATTCACCCCTCCACTTT.

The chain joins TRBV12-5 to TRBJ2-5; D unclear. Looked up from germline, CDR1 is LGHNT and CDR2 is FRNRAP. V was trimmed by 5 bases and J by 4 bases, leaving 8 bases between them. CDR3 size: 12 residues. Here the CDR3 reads CASGRDRETQYF. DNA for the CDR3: TGTGCTAGTGGTCGCGACCGAGAGACCCAGTACTTC.

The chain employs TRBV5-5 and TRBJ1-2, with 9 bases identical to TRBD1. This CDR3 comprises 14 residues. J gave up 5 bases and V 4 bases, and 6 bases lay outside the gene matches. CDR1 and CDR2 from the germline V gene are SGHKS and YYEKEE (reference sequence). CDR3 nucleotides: TGTGCCAGCAGCGCTACAGGGGGCGGGTATGGCTACACCTTC. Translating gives CASSATGGGYGYTF.

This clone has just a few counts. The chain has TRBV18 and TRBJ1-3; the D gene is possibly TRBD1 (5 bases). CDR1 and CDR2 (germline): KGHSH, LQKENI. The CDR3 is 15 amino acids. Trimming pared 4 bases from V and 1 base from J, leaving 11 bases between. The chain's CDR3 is CASSRGAQSGNTIYF. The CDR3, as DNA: TGTGCCAGCTCACGAGGGGCGCAATCTGGAAACACCATATATTTT.

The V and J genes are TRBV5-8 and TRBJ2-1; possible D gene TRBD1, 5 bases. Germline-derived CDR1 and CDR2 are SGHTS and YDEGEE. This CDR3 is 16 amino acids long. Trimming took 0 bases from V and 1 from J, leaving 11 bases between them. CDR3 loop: CASSLGGWTSYNEQFF. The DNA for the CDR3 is TGTGCCAGCAGCTTGGGGGGATGGACATCCTACAATGAGCAGTTCTTC. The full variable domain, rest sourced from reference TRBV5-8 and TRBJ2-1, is EAGVTQSPTHLIKTRGQQATLRCSPISGHTSVYWYQQALGLGLQFLLWYDEGEERNRGNFPPRFSGRQFPNYSSELNVNALELEDSALYLCASSLGGWTSYNEQFFGPGTRLTVL.

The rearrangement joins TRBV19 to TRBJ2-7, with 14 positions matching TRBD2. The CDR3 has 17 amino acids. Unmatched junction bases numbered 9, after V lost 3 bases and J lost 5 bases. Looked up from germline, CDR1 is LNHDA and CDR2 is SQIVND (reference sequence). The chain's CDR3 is CASSIFRTSGGYHEQYF. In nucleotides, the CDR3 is TGTGCCAGTAGTATTTTCCGGACTAGCGGGGGGTACCACGAGCAGTACTTC.

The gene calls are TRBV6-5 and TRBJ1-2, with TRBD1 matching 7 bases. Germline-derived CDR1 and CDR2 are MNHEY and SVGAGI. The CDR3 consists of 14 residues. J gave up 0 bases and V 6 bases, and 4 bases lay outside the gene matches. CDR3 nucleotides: TGTGCCAGCAGGGGGACAGAAGCTAACTATGGCTACACCTTC. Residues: CASRGTEANYGYTF.

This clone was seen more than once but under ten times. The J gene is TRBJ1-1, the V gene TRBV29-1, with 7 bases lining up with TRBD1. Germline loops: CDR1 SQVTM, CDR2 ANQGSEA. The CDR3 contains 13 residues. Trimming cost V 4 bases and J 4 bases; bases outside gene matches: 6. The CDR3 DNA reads TGCAGCGTTGGGGGACAGCCCAGCACTGAAGCTTTCTTT. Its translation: CSVGGQPSTEAFF.